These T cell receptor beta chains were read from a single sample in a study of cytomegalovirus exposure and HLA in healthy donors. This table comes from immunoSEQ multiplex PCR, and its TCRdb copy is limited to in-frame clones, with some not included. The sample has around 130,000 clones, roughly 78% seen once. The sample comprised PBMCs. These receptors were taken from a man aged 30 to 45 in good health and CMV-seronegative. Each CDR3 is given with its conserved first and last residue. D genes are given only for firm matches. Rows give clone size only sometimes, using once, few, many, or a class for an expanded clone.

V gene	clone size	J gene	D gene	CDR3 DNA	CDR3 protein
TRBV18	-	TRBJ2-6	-	TGTGCCAGCTCACCCTACACTCACAGGGACGTTAGCTCTGGGGCCAACGTCCTGACTTTC	CASSPYTHRDVSSGANVLTF
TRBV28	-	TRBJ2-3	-	TGTGCCAGCAGTTTCGACGGGAGTAGTGGCACAGATACGCAGTATTTT	CASSFDGSSGTDTQYF
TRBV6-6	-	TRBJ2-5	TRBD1	TGTGCCAGCCGGGACAGCCAAGAGACCCAGTACTTC	CASRDSQETQYF
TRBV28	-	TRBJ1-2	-	TGTGCCACAGAAATCAGGGGAGGCTACACCTTC	CATEIRGGYTF
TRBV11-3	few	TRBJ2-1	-	TGTGCCAGCAGCGCTACTAGCAGATACTACAATGAGCAGTTCTTC	CASSATSRYYNEQFF
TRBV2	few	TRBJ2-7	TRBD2	TGTGCCAGCAGTTTAGAAGTAGCGGGAGGCTACGAGCAGTACTTC	CASSLEVAGGYEQYF
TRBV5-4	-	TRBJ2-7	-	TGTGCCAGCAGCTTTATTAGCAACGAGCAGTACTTC	CASSFISNEQYF
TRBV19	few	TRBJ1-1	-	TGTGCCAGTAGTATTCCGGGGGAGGTTCCTATGAACACTGAAGCTTTCTTT	CASSIPGEVPMNTEAFF
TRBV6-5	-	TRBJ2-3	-	TGTGCCAGCGCTTCCGGGGATACGCAGTATTTT	CASASGDTQYF
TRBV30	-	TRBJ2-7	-	TGTGCCTGGAGTGCCTACCTCGTGAAAAGGACAGTGGGAATCTACGAGCAGTACTTC	CAWSAYLVKRTVGIYEQYF
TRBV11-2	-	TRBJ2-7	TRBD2	TGTGCCAGCAGCTCCCTTAGCGGGAGGGAGTACGAGCAGTACTTC	CASSSLSGREYEQYF
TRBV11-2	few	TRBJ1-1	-	TGTGCCAGCAGCTTTTTTTTTGGACAGTTGAACACTGAAGCTTTCTTT	CASSFFFGQLNTEAFF
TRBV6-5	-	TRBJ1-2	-	TGTGCCAGCAGTTACTCGATAAACGGTAACTATGGCTACACCTTC	CASSYSINGNYGYTF
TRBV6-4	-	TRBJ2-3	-	TGTGCCAGCAGTGAGGCTAGCACAGATACGCAGTATTTT	CASSEASTDTQYF
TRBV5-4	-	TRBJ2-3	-	TGTGCCAGCAGCGCCGGGACTTCAACTAGCACAGATACGCAGTATTTT	CASSAGTSTSTDTQYF
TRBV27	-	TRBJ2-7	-	TGTGCCAGCAGTTTACAGGCACCTGGCTACGAGCAGTACTTC	CASSLQAPGYEQYF
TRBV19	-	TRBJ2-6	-	TGTGCCAGTAGTATCGGTACAGGCTCTGGGGCCAACGTCCTGACTTTC	CASSIGTGSGANVLTF
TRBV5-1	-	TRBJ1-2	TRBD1	TGCGCCAGCAGCGGGGGACAGGGCGCCTACTATGGCTACCCCTTC	CASSGGQGAYYGYPF
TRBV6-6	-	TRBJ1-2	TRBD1	TGTGCCAGCAGCTGGACAGGGCAGAATAACTATGGCTACACCTTC	CASSWTGQNNYGYTF
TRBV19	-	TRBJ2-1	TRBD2	TGTGCCAGTAGTGGTCTAGCGGGAGGCAGCGAGCAGTTCTTC	CASSGLAGGSEQFF
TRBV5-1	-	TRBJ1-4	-	TGCGCCAGCAGCTTGGGACAGCCAAATGAAAAACTGTTTTTT	CASSLGQPNEKLFF
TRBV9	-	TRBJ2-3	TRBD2	TGTGCCAGCAGCGCCGGACTAGCGGGAGGGTTCACAGATACGCAGTATTTT	CASSAGLAGGFTDTQYF
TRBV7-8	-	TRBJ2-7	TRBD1	TGTGCCAGCAGCTTTACGCCGGGACAGGGTCTCGAGCAGTACTTC	CASSFTPGQGLEQYF
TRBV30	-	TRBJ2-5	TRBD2	TGTGCCTGGAATAGCGGGAGGGGGGATAGGGAGACCCAGTACTTC	CAWNSGRGDRETQYF
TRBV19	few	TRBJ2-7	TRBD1	TGTGCCAGTAGTATCGGACAGGGAAGCTCCTACGAGCAGTACTTC	CASSIGQGSSYEQYF
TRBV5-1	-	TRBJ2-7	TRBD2	TGCGCCAGCAGCTTGGCTAGCGGCGTCGAGCAGTACTTC	CASSLASGVEQYF
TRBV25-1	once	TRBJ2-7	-	TGTGCCAGCAGCCCTCTTGACGAGCAGTACTTC	CASSPLDEQYF
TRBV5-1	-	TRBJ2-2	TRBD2	TGCGCCAGCAGCCTCAGGACTAGCGGGCTTCTCGCGAACACCGGGGAGCTGTTTTTT	CASSLRTSGLLANTGELFF
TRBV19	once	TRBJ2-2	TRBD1	TGTGCCAGTACCTCCTGGGGGCAGGGGGACGGGGAGCTGTTTTTT	CASTSWGQGDGELFF
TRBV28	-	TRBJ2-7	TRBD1	TGTGCCAGCAGTTACCGCGGACAGGTAAACGAGCAGTACTTC	CASSYRGQVNEQYF
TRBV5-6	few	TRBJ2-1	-	TGTGCCAGCAGCCTCGCGCAGGGCCGTGATGAGCAGTTCTTC	CASSLAQGRDEQFF
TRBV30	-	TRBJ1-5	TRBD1	TGTGCCTGGACCCCTAGACAGGGGGATCAGCCCCAGCATTTT	CAWTPRQGDQPQHF
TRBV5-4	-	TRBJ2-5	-	TGTGCCAGCAGGGCCGGGGTGTACCAAACGGAGACCCAGTACTTC	CASRAGVYQTETQYF
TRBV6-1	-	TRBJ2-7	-	TGTGCCAGCAGTGAATGGAGGGACAGATACTACGAGCAGTACTTC	CASSEWRDRYYEQYF
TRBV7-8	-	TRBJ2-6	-	TGTGCCAGCAGCTTAGTCCAGACGGGGGCTGGGGCCAACGTCCTGACTTTC	CASSLVQTGAGANVLTF
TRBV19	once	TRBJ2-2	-	TGTGCCAGTAGTACAACGAACACCGGGGAGCTGTTTTTT	CASSTTNTGELFF
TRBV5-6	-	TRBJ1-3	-	TGTGCCAGCAGCTTGCGGGGTCCTGGAAACACCATATATTTT	CASSLRGPGNTIYF
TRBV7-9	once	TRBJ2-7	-	TGTGCCAGCAGCTTAGACCAGGGGTTCGAGCAGTACTTC	CASSLDQGFEQYF
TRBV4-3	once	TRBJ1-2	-	TGCGCCAGCAGCGACCGGGACAAGGGAGACTATGGCTACCCCTTC	CASSDRDKGDYGYPF
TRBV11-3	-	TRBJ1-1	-	TGTGCCAGCAGCTTAACGACAAACACTGAAGCTTTCTTT	CASSLTTNTEAFF
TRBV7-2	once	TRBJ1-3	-	TGTGCCAGCAGCCCGCTGACAGGTCTGTTTGGAAACACCATATATTTT	CASSPLTGLFGNTIYF
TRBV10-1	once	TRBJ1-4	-	TGCGCCAGCAGTGAGTCCCGCAGGGGCATTGAAGGAGAAAAACTGTTTTTT	CASSESRRGIEGEKLFF
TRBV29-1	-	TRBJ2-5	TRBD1	TGCAGCGTGGGACAGGGCGCGGGGATCGGGACCCAGTACTTC	CSVGQGAGIGTQYF
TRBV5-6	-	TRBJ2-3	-	TGTGCCAGCAGCTTTTATGACAGACCCACAGATACGCAGTATTTT	CASSFYDRPTDTQYF
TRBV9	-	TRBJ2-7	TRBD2	TGTGCCAGCAGCGTTTACGGGACTAGCGGCTACGAGCAGTACTTC	CASSVYGTSGYEQYF
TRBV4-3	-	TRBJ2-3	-	TGCGCCAGCAGCTCGGGGACAAGCCTCACAGATACGCAGTATTTT	CASSSGTSLTDTQYF
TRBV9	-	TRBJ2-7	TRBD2	TGTGCCAGCAGCGGAACCCCTAGCGGGAGTCGGTACGAGCAGTACTTC	CASSGTPSGSRYEQYF
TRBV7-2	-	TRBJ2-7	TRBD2	TGTGCCAGCAGCCCGGGACTAGCGTACTCCGAGCAGTACTTC	CASSPGLAYSEQYF
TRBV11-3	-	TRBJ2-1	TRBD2	TGTGCCAGCAGCATCCGGACTAGCGGTCCCAATGAGCAGTTCTTC	CASSIRTSGPNEQFF
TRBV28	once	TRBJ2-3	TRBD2	TGTGCCAGCAGTTGGGGACTAGCGGGCGGAACGCAGTATTTT	CASSWGLAGGTQYF
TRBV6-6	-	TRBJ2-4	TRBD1	TGTGCCAGCAGACCTAGGACAGGGGGCGCCGGCCGACAGTACTTC	CASRPRTGGAGRQYF
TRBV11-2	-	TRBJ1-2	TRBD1	TGTGCCAGCAGCGCCCAATCTGGGACAGAAGTCTATGGCTACACCTTC	CASSAQSGTEVYGYTF
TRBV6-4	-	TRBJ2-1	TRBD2	TGTGCCAGCAGTGACTCGGGACTAGCGGGCTACAATGAGCAGTTCTTC	CASSDSGLAGYNEQFF
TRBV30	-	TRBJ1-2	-	TGTGCCTGGAGTCTTGGACAGTATGGCTACACCTTC	CAWSLGQYGYTF
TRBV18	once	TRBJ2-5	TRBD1	TGTGCCAGCTCACTAACGGACAGGCAAGAGACCCAGTACTTC	CASSLTDRQETQYF
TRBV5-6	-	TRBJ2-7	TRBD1	TGTGCCAGCAGCCTATGGGACAGACCCTACGAGCAGTACTTC	CASSLWDRPYEQYF
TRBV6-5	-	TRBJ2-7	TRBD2	TGTGCCAGCAGTGCCAGGACTAGCATCCACGAGCAGTACTTC	CASSARTSIHEQYF
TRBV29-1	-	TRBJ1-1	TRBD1	TGCAGCTTGCAACTCGACAGGGGGAACACTGAAGCTTTCTTT	CSLQLDRGNTEAFF